This T cell receptor (beta chain) was recorded in a study of control samples from healthy donors and cancer patients. The repertoire was sequenced with immunoSEQ multiplex PCR; TCRdb's copy has only in-frame clones and lacks some. This sample has about 130,000 clones, with approximately 90% found just once. Per germline, CDR1 MRHNA and CDR2 SNTAGT. The CDR3 contains 14 residues. Losses at the gene ends were 4 bases for V and 1 base for J; bases not matched to a gene: 0. V and J are TRBV6-4 and TRBJ2-3, with 9 nucleotides matching TRBD2. This TCR was recovered from a man aged 18 to 35 in good health. The sequencing input was blood. The CDR3 coding sequence is TGTGCCAGCAGTGCTAGCGGGGGCACAGATACGCAGTATTTT. Its protein is CASSASGGTDTQYF.